Presented here are 10 T cell receptor beta chains from one specimen sequenced in a study of metastatic and nonmetastatic thyroid tumors. With MiXCR, TCRdb reprocessed the PCR reads. The sample lists tens of thousands of clones, approximately 24% occurring once. Treatment of any kind had been given to no patient before thyroid surgery. The specimen sequenced was blood. The receptors were sampled from a female donor with papillary thyroid cancer or a benign thyroid nodule (not recorded which). Some clones in this sample may be carry-over from other donors' samples.

This clone has only a few counts. V and J are TRBV6-1 and TRBJ1-2, with D unclear. The CDR3 consists of 14 residues. CDR1 MNHNS and CDR2 SASEGT come from the germline V gene. The V and J ends lost 6 bases and 3 bases respectively, with 14 bases between them. This chain's CDR3 is CASSLVGPDYGYTF. For the CDR3, the DNA is TGTGCCAGCAGCTTGGTCGGGCCTGACTATGGCTACACCTTC.

This clone was counted many times. The genes are TRBV20-1 and TRBJ2-5, with D possibly being TRBD1 or TRBD2 (6 bases each). CDR1 and CDR2 (germline): DFQATT, SNEGSKA (reference sequence). The CDR3 runs 13 residues. V shed 5 bases and J shed 4 bases, with 14 bases lying between them. The CDR3 sequence is CSAPDTGAETQYF. CDR3 DNA: TGCAGTGCTCCAGATACGGGGGCAGAGACCCAGTACTTC.

With respect to this clone: This CDR3 fails to terminate in the conserved phenylalanine or tryptophan, so it likely reflects a read error. The DNA is left out, because the CDR3 cannot be placed on it with certainty; the CDR3 is given as TCRdb lists it. The V gene is TRBV12-3 or TRBV12-4, the J gene TRBJ2-7; no check of the table's D call, TRBD1, against the DNA was made. The CDR3 region is 12 residues in length, termini included. The CDR3 here is CASSPGVDEKYL.

For this clone: This may be a read error, as it is one base from a much larger clone. Different DNA sequences within this sample yield the same CDR3. This sequence joins TRBV5-6 and TRBJ2-7, with D unclear. CDR1 and CDR2 from the germline V gene are SGHDT and YYEEEE. CDR3 size: 11 residues. The ends were cut back, 4 bases at V and 7 bases at J, with 9 bases in the middle. CDR3 protein: CASSLMREQYF. The CDR3 region has the DNA TGTGCCAGCAGCCTAATGCGAGAGCAGTACTTC.

This clone has more than one count but fewer than ten. The chain couples TRBV6-1 to TRBJ2-3; 11 bases match TRBD2. There are 15 residues in the CDR3. V gave up 6 bases and J gave up 8 bases; unmatched junction bases: 10. Germline lookup yields CDR1 MNHNS and CDR2 SASEGT. As DNA, the CDR3 is TGTGCCAGCAGCGCCGAACTAGCGGGAGTGGTTACGCAGTATTTT. Translated, it gives CASSAELAGVVTQYF.

The chain recombines TRBV20-1 with TRBJ2-1, with TRBD2 matching 10 bases. Germline lookup yields CDR1 DFQATT and CDR2 SNEGSKA (reference sequence). J gave up 8 bases and V 3 bases, and 10 bases lay outside the gene matches. CDR3 length equals 15 residues. The CDR3 DNA follows: TGCAGTGCTAGGATAGAGCGGGAGGGGTATTATGAGCAGTTCTTC. Translation gives CSARIEREGYYEQFF.

Details on this clone: One end of the junction fails to match germline, which may point to a read error. V usage is TRBV20-1 and J usage is TRBJ2-2; tentatively, D is TRBD2 (5 bases). The CDR3 has 17 residues. Germline V gene data show CDR1 as DFQATT and CDR2 as SNEGSKA (reference sequence). CDR3 sequence reads: CIARDRARPLDSGELFF. CDR3 DNA sequence: TGCATTGCTAGAGATCGTGCGCGGCCACTGGACTCCGGGGAGCTGTTTTTT.

This clone was found many times. The chain is built from TRBV10-1 and TRBJ2-1, with 9 bases fitting TRBD2. The CDR3 spans 15 residues. Looked up from germline, CDR1 is WNHNN and CDR2 is SYGVQD (reference sequence). J lost 3 bases, V lost 2 bases, and 2 bases had no gene match. DNA for the CDR3: TGCGCCAGCAGTGAGGCACTAGCGGGCTACAATGAGCAGTTCTTC. Translation gives CASSEALAGYNEQFF.

The chain carries TRBV7-2 and TRBJ1-5; possibly TRBD1 for D (6 bases). This CDR3 has 14 residues. V was shortened by 5 bases and J by 4 bases, with 12 bases between the two germline ends. Germline-derived CDR1 and CDR2 are SGHTA and FQGNSA. CDR3 sequence (DNA): TGTGCCAGCAGCCTTTTGGACAGAAATCAGCCCCAGCATTTT. It translates to CASSLLDRNQPQHF. Combining the CDR3 with reference TRBV7-2 and TRBJ1-5 gives the whole variable domain GAGVSQSPSNKVTEKGKDVELRCDPISGHTALYWYRQSLGQGLEFLIYFQGNSAPDKSGLPSDRFSAERTGGSVSTLTIQRTQQEDSAVYLCASSLLDRNQPQHFGDGTRLSIL.

This clone was seen ten or more times. The chain uses TRBV5-1 and TRBJ2-5; TRBD1 or TRBD2 may be the D gene (6 bases each). Trimming shortened V by 2 bases and J by 1 base, and 9 bases separated the two germline ends. The CDR3 has 14 amino acids. Germline V gene lookup returns CDR1 SGHRS and CDR2 YFSETQ. The CDR3 nucleotides are TGCGCCAGCAGCTTCGGGGGCAGCCAAGAGACCCAGTACTTC. This sequence encodes CASSFGGSQETQYF.